This T cell receptor beta chain was retrieved from a study of cytomegalovirus exposure and HLA in healthy donors. Across the study: HLA-typed donors were the source of some 80 million unique TCRs, which an early data release held.

A note on this clone: Its antigen remains unknown.

The PCR made use of 60 Vbeta and 13 Jbeta primers. Per the study methods: There were about 80 million unique TCR beta chains by a later count, and 8.5 million to 14 million of them were shared. Profiling relied on immunoSEQ multiplex PCR, and the TCRdb table lists in-frame clones only, not all of them. Clone size and the V and J calls come from that table; the DNA yielded D and trimming. The data show around 150,000 clones, with around 80% seen just once and 5% to 8.5% held by the top ten. Germline loops: CDR1 MNHEY, CDR2 SMNVEV (reference sequence). CDR3 length: 14 amino acids. Germline trimming cut 5 bases from V and 1 base from J; bases unmatched to any gene: 4. General study points: A classifier reportedly called cytomegalovirus status with high sensitivity and specificity. The authors later found most CMV-associated TCR beta chains appeared HLA-restricted.

Input material: PBMCs. The chain uses TRBV27 and TRBJ1-2, with TRBD1 identical over 7 bases. This sequence originates from a man aged 40-49 years in good health and CMV-seropositive. CDR3 region: CASSRGPLNYGYTF. The CDR3 region has the DNA TGTGCCAGCAGTAGGGGGCCCCTTAACTATGGCTACACCTTC.